The clone carrying this T cell receptor (beta chain) was recorded many times. The source of the sample is a study of T cells in Graves' hyperthyroidism and ophthalmopathy. V was clipped by 1 base and J by 3 bases; unmatched bases: 2. Germline V gene sequence: CDR1 SGHAT, CDR2 FQNNGV. This CDR3 has 16 amino acids. TCR beta CDR3 regions were amplified from RNA. When the TCR CDR3 underwent first-round RT-PCR, the HTBI primer set was used. TCRdb processed the multiplex PCR reads anew with MiXCR; each CDR3 protein has one entry. The table shows about 350,000 distinct CDR3 sequences, with 15% occurring only once.

V usage is TRBV11-2 and J usage is TRBJ2-1, with 11 bases that match TRBD2. The source material was blood. This sequence originates from a woman in her fifties or sixties with Graves' ophthalmopathy. CDR3 loop: CASSLVGTSGYNEQFF. CDR3 sequence (DNA): TGTGCCAGCAGCTTAGTTGGGACTAGCGGCTACAATGAGCAGTTCTTC. Full variable domain (remainder filled in from reference TRBV11-2 and TRBJ2-1): EAGVAQSPRYKIIEKRQSVAFWCNPISGHATLYWYQQILGQGPKLLIQFQNNGVVDDSQLPKDRFSAERLKGVDSTLKIQPAKLEDSAVYLCASSLVGTSGYNEQFFGPGTRLTVL.